These 20 T cell receptor beta chains were sequenced from one sample in a study of blood T cell repertoires in COVID-19. The assay was immunoSEQ multiplex PCR, and TCRdb's table has in-frame clones only and misses some. The sample carries about 200,000 clones, 80% to 90% recorded once. Sequencing was performed on peripheral blood. These receptors came from an elderly man with acute or convalescent COVID-19.

The chain has TRBV4-3 and TRBJ2-7, with TRBD1 identical over 11 bases. The CDR3 is 15 residues long. The V gene end was trimmed by 3 bases and the J gene end by 2 bases; junction bases not matched to a gene: 3. Germline loops: CDR1 LGHNA, CDR2 YSLEER. The CDR3 region is CASSQDRGLTYEQYV. The CDR3 region has the DNA TGCGCCAGCAGCCAGGACAGGGGGCTAACCTACGAGCAGTACGTC.

The V gene is TRBV7-2, the J gene TRBJ2-3; 11 bases match TRBD2. The ends lost 4 bases at V and 4 bases at J; junction bases unmatched: 4. The CDR3 has 15 amino acids. CDR1 and CDR2 from the germline V gene are SGHTA and FQGNSA. CDR3 nucleotides: TGTGCCAGCAGCTCCTTAGCGGGAGGGGCAGATACGCAGTATTTT. Amino acids: CASSSLAGGADTQYF.

The chain joins TRBV25-1 to TRBJ2-7; tentative D call: TRBD2 (6 bases). The CDR3 covers 15 residues. Deletions cut 2 bases from V and 2 bases from J, with 13 bases between. Germline-derived CDR1 and CDR2 are MGHDK and SYGVNS. The DNA for the CDR3 is TGTGCCAGCAGTGAAAGGCGCGGGGCCGCCTACGAGCAGTACTTC. It codes for CASSERRGAAYEQYF.

J is TRBJ1-2 and V is TRBV5-1, with 8 bases aligning to TRBD1. Germline V gene lookup returns CDR1 SGHRS and CDR2 YFSETQ. This CDR3 spans 16 amino acids. J was trimmed by 5 bases and V by 8 bases; bases with no gene match: 17. CDR3 protein: CARPFLGQGVWYGYTF. The CDR3 bases are TGCGCCAGACCCTTCTTAGGACAGGGTGTTTGGTATGGCTACACCTTC.

This sequence joins TRBV5-1 and TRBJ2-2, with 13 bases fitting TRBD2. J was trimmed by 6 bases and V by 3 bases; bases with no gene match: 5. Germline V lookup: CDR1 SGHRS, CDR2 YFSETQ. The CDR3 is 16 residues long. In DNA form, the CDR3 reads TGCGCCAGCAGCTCAGGACTAGCGGGAGCGGCCGGGGAGCTGTTTTTT. This gives the protein CASSSGLAGAAGELFF. The variable domain in full, completed from reference TRBV5-1 and TRBJ2-2, reads KAGVTQTPRYLIKTRGQQVTLSCSPISGHRSVSWYQQTPGQGLQFLFEYFSETQRNKGNFPGRFSGRQFSNSRSEMNVSTLELGDSALYLCASSSGLAGAAGELFFGEGSRLTVL.

The rearrangement uses TRBV18 and TRBJ2-7, with 8 bases that match TRBD1. V was pared by 0 bases and J by 2 bases, with 6 bases of the junction left unmatched. Germline lookup yields CDR1 KGHSH and CDR2 LQKENI. This CDR3 spans 16 amino acids. CDR3 coding DNA: TGTGCCAGCTCACCACCCACCGGACAGGGCACCTACGAGCAGTACTTC. As protein: CASSPPTGQGTYEQYF.

The V call is TRBV11-2, the J call TRBJ2-3; D is possibly TRBD1 (6 bases). CDR1 and CDR2 from the germline V gene are SGHAT and FQNNGV. Trimming took 0 bases from V and 4 from J, leaving 8 bases between them. The CDR3 loop spans 14 amino acids. CDR3: CASSLEGQADTQYF. The CDR3 DNA is TGTGCCAGCAGCTTAGAGGGACAAGCAGATACGCAGTATTTT.

The chain recombines TRBV29-1 with TRBJ2-7, with 7 bases that match TRBD1. V trimming: 5 bases; J trimming: 1 base; junction bases outside the gene matches: 8. The germline CDR1 and CDR2 sequences are SQVTM and ANQGSEA. This CDR3 region has 14 residues. In DNA, the CDR3 is TGCAGCGTTAAAGGGGACAGCAAGTCCTACGAGCAGTACTTC. It encodes CSVKGDSKSYEQYF.

The chain links TRBV7-2 to TRBJ2-2; 8 nucleotides match TRBD2. The CDR3 spans 16 residues. The germline V gene encodes CDR1 SGHTA and CDR2 FQGNSA. J gave up 5 bases and V 5 bases, and 10 bases lay outside the gene matches. CDR3 residues: CASSPSGTRSTGELFF. As DNA, the CDR3 is TGTGCCAGCAGCCCGTCCGGGACTAGGTCAACCGGGGAGCTGTTTTTT.

The chain recombines TRBV7-8 with TRBJ1-1; D gene unclear. There are 15 residues in the CDR3. Deletions cut 3 bases from V and 11 bases from J, with 22 bases between. Looked up from germline, CDR1 is SGHVS and CDR2 is FQNEAQ. CDR3 DNA: TGTGCCAGCAGCTTGTTCGGAGGAGGAGGCATGGAGGCTTTCTTT. This encodes CASSLFGGGGMEAFF. The full variable domain, rest sourced from reference TRBV7-8 and TRBJ1-1, is GAGVSQSPRYKVAKRGQDVALRCDPISGHVSLFWYQQALGQGPEFLTYFQNEAQLDKSGLPSDRFFAERPEGSVSTLKIQRTQQEDSAVYLCASSLFGGGGMEAFFGQGTRLTVV.

This clone was recorded a few times. This chain joins TRBV3-1 (or the pseudogene TRBV3-2) and TRBJ2-7, with D perhaps matching TRBD1 (5 bases). Germline V lookup: CDR1 LGHDT, CDR2 YNNKEL (reference sequence). The CDR3 contains 13 residues. Trimming pared 3 bases from V and 0 bases from J, leaving 6 bases between. In DNA, the CDR3 is TGTGCCAGCAGCCAGGACACCTCCTACGAGCAGTACTTC. Translation: CASSQDTSYEQYF.

The chain uses TRBV5-1 and TRBJ2-3; 8 nucleotides line up with TRBD2. V shed 0 bases and J 5 bases; nucleotides not matched to a gene: 5. Looked up from germline, CDR1 is SGHRS and CDR2 is YFSETQ. The CDR3 sequence is 15 residues long. CDR3: CASSLGGAGGDTQYF. The CDR3 nucleotides are TGCGCCAGCAGCTTGGGGGGCGCGGGAGGAGATACGCAGTATTTT. Variable domain in full (rest from reference TRBV5-1 and TRBJ2-3): KAGVTQTPRYLIKTRGQQVTLSCSPISGHRSVSWYQQTPGQGLQFLFEYFSETQRNKGNFPGRFSGRQFSNSRSEMNVSTLELGDSALYLCASSLGGAGGDTQYFGPGTRLTVL.

DNA for the CDR3: TGTGCCGGCACCCGGGAGAACTCCTATAATTCACCCCTCCACTTT. Translating gives CAGTRENSYNSPLHF. J is TRBJ1-6 and V is TRBV6-5, with D unresolved. Trimming removed 11 bases at V and 0 bases at J, with 14 bases between. Germline values: CDR1 MNHEY, CDR2 SVGAGI. The length of the CDR3 is 15 residues.

This sequence joins TRBV28 and TRBJ2-7; 11 bases agree with TRBD1. With 5 bases clipped from V and 3 bases from J, the junction kept 12 bases outside the gene matches. The CDR3 totals 17 residues. Germline V gene sequence: CDR1 MDHEN, CDR2 SYDVKM. The CDR3 DNA follows: TGTGCCAGCAGTCCCCCTCGTGGTGGGACAGGGGGCTACGAGCAGTACGTC. Its protein product is CASSPPRGGTGGYEQYV.

This clone was counted between two and nine times. The junction does not match germline at one end; this may be a read error. V is TRBV7-2 and J is TRBJ1-1; D is possibly TRBD1 (5 bases). The CDR3 is 14 amino acids. The germline V gene has CDR1 SGHTA and CDR2 FQGNSA. The CDR3 is CASSLDSRNSEAFF. The CDR3 DNA is TGTGCCAGCAGCCTAGACAGCCGGAACAGTGAAGCTTTCTTT. Full variable domain (rest looked up from reference TRBV7-2 and TRBJ1-1): GAGVSQSPSNKVTEKGKDVELRCDPISGHTALYWYRQSLGQGLEFLIYFQGNSAPDKSGLPSDRFSAERTGGSVSTLTIQRTQQEDSAVYLCASSLDSRNSEAFFGQGTRLTVV.

The chain links TRBV28 to TRBJ2-1; 9 nucleotides line up with TRBD1. J gave up 4 bases and V 3 bases, and 13 bases lay outside the gene matches. The CDR3 totals 18 residues. Germline V gives CDR1 MDHEN, CDR2 SYDVKM. DNA of the CDR3: TGTGCCAGCAGTTTCGGGGGGCTAGGGACAGGGCCTTACAATGAGCAGTTCTTC. Translation gives CASSFGGLGTGPYNEQFF. Together with reference TRBV28 and TRBJ2-1, the CDR3 gives the full variable domain: DVKVTQSSRYLVKRTGEKVFLECVQDMDHENMFWYRQDPGLGLRLIYFSYDVKMKEKGDIPEGYSVSREKKERFSLILESASTNQTSMYLCASSFGGLGTGPYNEQFFGPGTRLTVL.

This rearrangement joins TRBV5-1 to TRBJ2-7; 9 nucleotides agree with TRBD1. The CDR3 has 15 residues. After removal of 4 bases from V and 7 bases from J, the junction contained 12 bases not matched to a gene. The germline V gene has CDR1 SGHRS and CDR2 YFSETQ. In nucleotides, the CDR3 is TGCGCCAGCAGCACCAGGACAGGGGCAATTGATGAGCAGTACTTC. Protein product: CASSTRTGAIDEQYF.

This chain uses TRBV5-1 with TRBJ2-1, with 9 nucleotides matching TRBD2. V gave up 4 bases and J gave up 2 bases; unmatched junction bases: 4. The CDR3 covers 15 residues. Germline V gives CDR1 SGHRS, CDR2 YFSETQ. CDR3 DNA sequence: TGCGCCAGCAGCCAGACTAGCGGTCCCTACAATGAGCAGTTCTTC. Protein product: CASSQTSGPYNEQFF.

The chain links TRBV9 to TRBJ2-1; no reliable D call. Trimming removed 1 base at V and 4 bases at J, with 12 bases between. CDR3 length: 15 amino acids. Per the germline V gene, CDR1 is SGDLS and CDR2 is YYNGEE. The CDR3 region has the DNA TGTGCCAGCAGCGTATCAAGCCTGTTATACAATGAGCAGTTCTTC. Amino acids: CASSVSSLLYNEQFF.

The J gene is TRBJ2-4, the V gene TRBV30; D is unclear. Germline V CDR1 and CDR2: GTSNPN, SVGIG (reference sequence). V was cut by 4 bases and J by 6 bases, with 10 bases left in between. The CDR3 covers 12 residues. The DNA for the CDR3 is TGTGCCTGGATCTCGGAGCTAAACATTCAGTACTTC. It codes for CAWISELNIQYF.